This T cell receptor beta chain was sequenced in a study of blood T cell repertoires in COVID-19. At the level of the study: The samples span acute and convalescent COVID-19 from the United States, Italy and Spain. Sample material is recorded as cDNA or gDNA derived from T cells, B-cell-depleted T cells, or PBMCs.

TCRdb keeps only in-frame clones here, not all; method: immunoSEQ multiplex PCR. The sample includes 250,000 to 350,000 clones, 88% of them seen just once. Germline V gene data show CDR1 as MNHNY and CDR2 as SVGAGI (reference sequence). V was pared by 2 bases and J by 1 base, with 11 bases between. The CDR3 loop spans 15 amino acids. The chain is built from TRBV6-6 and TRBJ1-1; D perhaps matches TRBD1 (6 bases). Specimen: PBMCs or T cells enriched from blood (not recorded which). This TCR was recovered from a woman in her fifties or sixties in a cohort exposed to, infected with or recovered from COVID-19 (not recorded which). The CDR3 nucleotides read TGTGCCAGCAGTTACAGCCGGACAGAGAACACTGAAGCTTTCTTT. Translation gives CASSYSRTENTEAFF.